This entry lists 27 T cell receptor beta chains sequenced from one sample in a study of liver allograft versus peripheral blood T cells. Overall study: Recipients' peripheral blood supplied the T cell receptor repertoires against which those in transplanted livers were compared.

TCRdb analysed the reads with MiXCR anew, one entry per CDR3 protein. Of roughly 7,500 distinct CDR3 sequences in the sample, less than 20% were seen once. These receptors were taken from a human patient who had a liver transplant. Some of the T cells might come from the graft donor.

This clonotype has ten or more counts. The J gene is TRBJ2-3, the V gene TRBV6-5; D might be TRBD1 (5 bases). The V and J ends lost 5 bases and 4 bases respectively, with 13 bases between them. The germline V gene encodes CDR1 MNHEY and CDR2 SVGAGI. The CDR3 is 14 amino acids. The CDR3, as DNA: TGTGCCAGCAGTCCTCGACAGAAGTCAGATACGCAGTATTTT. Translation: CASSPRQKSDTQYF.

This chain connects TRBV20-1 to TRBJ1-1; TRBD1 matches 8 bases. Germline V gives CDR1 DFQATT, CDR2 SNEGSKA (reference sequence). This CDR3 has 14 amino acids. Trimming at V came to 5 bases and at J to 1 base, leaving 6 bases not matched to a gene. For the CDR3, the DNA is TGCAGTGCTCGATGGACAGGGACGAACACTGAAGCTTTCTTT. Translating gives CSARWTGTNTEAFF.

The V gene is TRBV20-1, the J gene TRBJ1-6, with D uncertain. The CDR3 sequence is 14 residues long. The V gene's germline CDR1 is DFQATT and CDR2 SNEGSKA (reference sequence). Trimming stripped 0 bases from V and 6 bases from J, with 9 bases between. The DNA for the CDR3 is TGCAGTGCTAGAGAAGGATTCTCTAATTCACCCCTCCACTTT. Protein: CSAREGFSNSPLHF.

This rearrangement joins TRBV20-1 to TRBJ2-5, with TRBD1 matching over 9 bases. Trimming removed 7 bases from V and 3 bases from J; junction bases left unmatched: 6. CDR3 length equals 13 residues. In germline, CDR1 is DFQATT, CDR2 SNEGSKA (reference sequence). The CDR3 here is CSGVGDREETQYF. The CDR3 DNA reads as TGCAGTGGCGTTGGGGACAGGGAAGAGACCCAGTACTTC.

In its sample, this clonotype is large. The chain joins TRBV29-1 to TRBJ1-2, with D perhaps TRBD1 (5 bases). Germline V gene data show CDR1 as SQVTM and CDR2 as ANQGSEA. There are 13 residues in the CDR3. Between the trimmed V and J ends, which lost 3 bases and 5 bases, there was a span of 13 bases. The CDR3 DNA follows: TGCAGCGTTGAGGTGTCAGGGAGATATGGCTACACCTTC. Protein sequence: CSVEVSGRYGYTF.

Relative to its sample, this clonotype is medium-sized. The gene calls are TRBV19 and TRBJ1-2; a weak D match, TRBD1 (6 bases). Germline V gene lookup returns CDR1 LNHDA and CDR2 SQIVND (reference sequence). V was clipped by 5 bases and J by 7 bases, with 11 bases between them. The CDR3 extends over 12 amino acids. CDR3: CASSAQGAGYTF. The CDR3 DNA is TGTGCCAGTAGTGCACAGGGAGCTGGCTACACCTTC.

This clonotype has a single count. The chain is built from TRBV29-1 and TRBJ2-1; TRBD2 matches 7 bases. Germline CDR1 reads SQVTM; CDR2 reads ANQGSEA. The CDR3 runs 13 residues. The trim removed 7 bases at V and 1 base at J, leaving 4 bases unmatched. The CDR3 DNA follows: TGCAGCGCCCGGCGGGGGTCCTACAATGAGCAGTTCTTC. Protein sequence: CSARRGSYNEQFF.

This chain uses TRBV5-1 with TRBJ2-3; 9 positions agree with TRBD2. The CDR3 totals 20 residues. V gave up 0 bases and J gave up 0 bases; unmatched junction bases: 14. The germline gives CDR1 SGHRS, CDR2 YFSETQ. CDR3 sequence: CASSLASWLAGNPSTDTQYF. The CDR3 nucleotides read TGCGCCAGCAGCTTGGCCTCCTGGCTAGCGGGGAACCCTAGCACAGATACGCAGTATTTT.

In this sample, this clonotype turned up many times. The rearrangement uses TRBV10-3 and TRBJ2-3, with 14 nucleotides matching TRBD2. CDR1 and CDR2 from the germline V gene are ENHRY and SYGVKD. The CDR3 is 17 residues long. The J segment lost 2 bases and the V segment lost 4 bases, leaving 5 bases of the junction unmatched. The CDR3 region is CAISVGTSGSTTDTQYF. CDR3 DNA: TGTGCCATCAGTGTAGGGACTAGCGGGAGTACCACAGATACGCAGTATTTT.

By share, this clonotype ranks as medium-sized. CDR3 in amino acids: CASSARVVSSNTGELFF. The CDR3, as DNA: TGTGCCAGTAGTGCACGAGTCGTTTCTTCAAACACCGGGGAGCTGTTTTTT. The chain carries TRBV19 and TRBJ2-2; unclear D gene. The CDR3 consists of 17 residues. Trimming stripped 5 bases from V and 2 bases from J, with 18 bases between. Germline CDR1 and CDR2: LNHDA and SQIVND (reference sequence).

Judged by abundance, this clonotype is medium-sized. The V gene is TRBV19, the J gene TRBJ2-3, with D possibly TRBD2 on 7 matching bases. Trimming stripped 6 bases from V and 5 bases from J, with 24 bases between. CDR1 is LNHDA, CDR2 SQIVND, per germline (reference sequence). This CDR3 is built from 17 residues. The CDR3 spells CASSNWNGGASIDTQYF. Here the CDR3 DNA reads TGTGCCAGTAGCAATTGGAATGGGGGGGCGTCAATAGATACGCAGTATTTT. Full variable domain (missing parts from reference TRBV19 and TRBJ2-3): DGGITQSPKYLFRKEGQNVTLSCEQNLNHDAMYWYRQDPGQGLRLIYYSQIVNDFQKGDIAEGYSVSREKKESFPLTVTSAQKNPTAFYLCASSNWNGGASIDTQYFGPGTRLTVL.

This clonotype was seen only a few times. The CDR3 reads CASSSSLVGGTEAFF. The CDR3 DNA reads as TGTGCCAGCAGTTCCTCCCTCGTAGGAGGGACTGAAGCTTTCTTT. The V and J genes are TRBV12-3 or TRBV12-4 and TRBJ1-1; D call uncertain. Trimming stripped 4 bases from V and 5 bases from J, with 17 bases between. The CDR3 loop spans 15 amino acids.

The chain recombines TRBV29-1 with TRBJ2-5, with 8 bases matching TRBD2. Trimming at V came to 3 bases and at J to 4 bases, leaving 7 bases not matched to a gene. The CDR3 runs 14 residues. Germline assignment: CDR1 SQVTM and CDR2 ANQGSEA. The CDR3 sequence is CSVDSRGGPETQYF. The CDR3 DNA reads TGCAGCGTTGATTCCCGCGGGGGGCCAGAGACCCAGTACTTC.

This clonotype counts as medium-sized. The chain combines TRBV11-2 with TRBJ1-6; D might be TRBD1 (6 bases). Germline CDR1 SGHAT, CDR2 FQNNGV. Trimming stripped 5 bases from V and 9 bases from J, with 20 bases between. The CDR3 runs to 16 residues. The CDR3 spells CASSIEGGKGVSPLHF. For the CDR3, the DNA is TGTGCCAGCAGCATTGAGGGGGGGAAAGGCGTTTCACCCCTCCACTTT.

The chain combines TRBV5-5 with TRBJ1-5; no clear D. The length of the CDR3 is 13 residues. Germline CDR1 is SGHKS and CDR2 is YYEKEE (reference sequence). Trimming pared 4 bases from V and 5 bases from J, leaving 10 bases between. The CDR3 DNA follows: TGTGCCAGCAGCGTAGGGTCCGATCAGCCCCAGCATTTT. Protein: CASSVGSDQPQHF. The full variable domain, its missing parts supplied by reference TRBV5-5 and TRBJ1-5, is DAGVTQSPTHLIKTRGQQVTLRCSPISGHKSVSWYQQVLGQGPQFIFQYYEKEERGRGNFPDRFSARQFPNYSSELNVNALLLGDSALYLCASSVGSDQPQHFGDGTRLSIL.

As regards this clonotype: A far more abundant clone sits one base away, making this likely a read error. J is TRBJ2-7 and V is TRBV5-4; D perhaps matches TRBD1 (6 bases). The V end lost 1 base, the J end lost 6 bases, and 14 bases lay between the germline ends. The V gene's germline CDR1 is SGHNT and CDR2 YYREEE (reference sequence). CDR3 length: 14 residues. The CDR3 loop reads CASSLRQAQGEQYF. CDR3 DNA: TGTGCCAGCAGCTTGCGACAGGCACAAGGCGAGCAGTACTTC.

This clonotype was seen only a few times. The chain combines TRBV6-5 with TRBJ2-4; possible D gene TRBD2, 6 bases. Trimming pared 8 bases from V and 2 bases from J, leaving 22 bases between. Germline V gene lookup returns CDR1 MNHEY and CDR2 SVGAGI. The CDR3 covers 17 residues. The CDR3: CASAPRGWDVSKNIQYF. The CDR3 DNA reads TGTGCCAGCGCGCCACGGGGGTGGGATGTGTCCAAAAACATTCAGTACTTC.

This clonotype was observed a handful of times. The rearrangement joins TRBV11-2 to TRBJ2-7; tentative D call: TRBD2 (6 bases). This CDR3 region has 16 residues. CDR1 is SGHAT, CDR2 FQNNGV, per germline. Trimming stripped 5 bases from V and 3 bases from J, with 20 bases between. The CDR3 protein is CASSAETGTVVYEQYF. The DNA for the CDR3 is TGTGCCAGCAGCGCAGAGACCGGGACTGTTGTCTACGAGCAGTACTTC.

This clonotype showed up just a few times. The J gene is TRBJ2-1, the V gene TRBV5-4; D is possibly TRBD2 (7 bases). The germline V gene encodes CDR1 SGHNT and CDR2 YYREEE (reference sequence). The V end was cut by 6 bases, the J end by 3 bases, with 16 bases between. The CDR3 covers 15 residues. The CDR3 bases are TGTGCCAGCACGGTCGGGGGGCTAGACTACAATGAGCAGTTCTTC. Encoded protein: CASTVGGLDYNEQFF.

The chain links TRBV15 to TRBJ2-7; 7 bases are shared with TRBD1. The junction had 7 bases not matched to a gene; V was cut back by 0 bases and J by 2 bases. The CDR3 covers 16 residues. Germline V gene data show CDR1 as LNHNV and CDR2 as YYDKDF (reference sequence). CDR3 loop: CATSRDERQGPYEQYF. The CDR3, as DNA: TGTGCCACCAGCAGAGATGAGAGACAGGGCCCCTACGAGCAGTACTTC.

V is TRBV25-1 and J is TRBJ2-7; D not resolved. Trimming pared 2 bases from V and 6 bases from J, leaving 17 bases between. Germline CDR1 is MGHDK and CDR2 is SYGVNS. The CDR3 covers 15 residues. For the CDR3, the DNA is TGTGCCAGCAGTGAAAACTGGGCAGATTCGAGCGAGCAGTACTTC. This encodes CASSENWADSSEQYF.

J is TRBJ1-5 and V is TRBV30, with 9 bases identical to TRBD1. V dropped 2 bases and J dropped 5; count of bases not matched to a gene: 1. There are 13 residues in the CDR3. Germline CDR1 GTSNPN, CDR2 SVGIG (reference sequence). The CDR3, as DNA: TGTGCCTGGAGTAGGACAGGGGATCAGCCCCAGCATTTT. Protein: CAWSRTGDQPQHF. Based on the CDR3 plus reference TRBV30 and TRBJ1-5, the full variable domain is SQTIHQWPATLVQPVGSPLSLECTVEGTSNPNLYWYRQAAGRGLQLLFYSVGIGQISSEVPQNLSASRPQDRQFILSSKKLLLSDSGFYLCAWSRTGDQPQHFGDGTRLSIL.

This clonotype was seen a handful of times. The chain combines TRBV7-9 with TRBJ1-5; D gene unclear. Between the trimmed V and J ends, which lost 1 base and 5 bases, there was a span of 6 bases. Per the germline V gene, CDR1 is SEHNR and CDR2 is FQNEAQ (reference sequence). The CDR3 spans 13 residues. CDR3 sequence: CASSLGPDQPQHF. DNA of the CDR3: TGTGCCAGCAGCTTAGGGCCCGATCAGCCCCAGCATTTT.

In its sample, this clonotype ranks as medium-sized. This chain uses TRBV10-3 with TRBJ1-2, with unresolved D. Trimming shortened V by 6 bases and J by 3 bases, and 17 bases separated the two germline ends. Germline assignment: CDR1 ENHRY and CDR2 SYGVKD. This CDR3 has 15 residues. The CDR3 loop reads CAISGFGVEDYGYTF. CDR3 bases: TGTGCCATCAGCGGCTTTGGGGTGGAGGACTATGGCTACACCTTC.

This chain connects TRBV5-4 to TRBJ2-7; 14 bases match TRBD2. V was clipped by 0 bases and J by 7 bases; unmatched bases: 6. The CDR3 loop spans 16 amino acids. Germline V gives CDR1 SGHNT, CDR2 YYREEE (reference sequence). The CDR3 protein is CASSLGGLAGAGEQYF. The CDR3 nucleotides are TGTGCCAGCAGCTTGGGGGGACTAGCGGGAGCGGGGGAGCAGTACTTC. The full variable domain, in which reference TRBV5-4 and TRBJ2-7 provide the parts outside the CDR3, is ETGVTQSPTHLIKTRGQQVTLRCSSQSGHNTVSWYQQALGQGPQFIFQYYREEENGRGNFPPRFSGLQFPNYSSELNVNALELDDSALYLCASSLGGLAGAGEQYFGPGTRLTVT.

This chain connects TRBV7-3 to TRBJ2-3; D is ambiguous. The CDR3 spans 16 residues. The germline V gene encodes CDR1 SGHTA and CDR2 FQGTGA. V was shortened by 5 bases and J by 1 base, with 16 bases between the two germline ends. DNA for the CDR3: TGTGCCAGCAGCCCCCCCCGTATGACGGGCACAGATACGCAGTATTTT. This translates into CASSPPRMTGTDTQYF.

This clonotype was picked up many times. The chain employs TRBV12-3 or TRBV12-4 and TRBJ2-2, with unresolved D. The CDR3 totals 14 residues. V dropped 1 base and J dropped 1 base, with 4 bases sitting between them. CDR3 DNA sequence: TGTGCCAGCAGTTTAGACCAGAACACCGGGGAGCTGTTTTTT. It codes for CASSLDQNTGELFF.